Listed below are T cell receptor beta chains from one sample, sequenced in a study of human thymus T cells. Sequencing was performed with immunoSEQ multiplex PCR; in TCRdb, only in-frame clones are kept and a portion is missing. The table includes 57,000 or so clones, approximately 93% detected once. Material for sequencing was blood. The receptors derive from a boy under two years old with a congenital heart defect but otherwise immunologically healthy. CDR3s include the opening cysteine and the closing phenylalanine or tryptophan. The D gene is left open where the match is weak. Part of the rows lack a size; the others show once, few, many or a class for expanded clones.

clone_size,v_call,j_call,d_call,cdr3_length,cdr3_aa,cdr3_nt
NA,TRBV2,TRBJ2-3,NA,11,CASAITDTQYF,TGTGCCAGCGCGATCACAGATACGCAGTATTTT
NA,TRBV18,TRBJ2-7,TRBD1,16,CASSPRDRGLFYEQYF,TGTGCCAGCTCGCCCCGGGACAGGGGGCTATTTTACGAGCAGTACTTC
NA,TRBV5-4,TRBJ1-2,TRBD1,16,CASSPGQGSVNYGYTF,TGTGCCAGCAGCCCGGGACAGGGAAGCGTCAACTATGGCTACACCTTC
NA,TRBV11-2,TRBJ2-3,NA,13,CASSLAGTDTQYF,TGTGCCAGCAGCTTAGCGGGCACAGATACGCAGTATTTT
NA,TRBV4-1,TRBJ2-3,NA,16,CASSVTASRGTDTQYF,TGCGCCAGCAGCGTGACAGCCTCAAGGGGCACAGATACGCAGTATTTT
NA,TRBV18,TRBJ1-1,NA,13,CASSRGLNTEAFF,TGTGCCAGCTCACGAGGCCTGAACACTGAAGCTTTCTTT
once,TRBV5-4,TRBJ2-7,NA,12,CASSLWNYEQYF,TGTGCCAGCAGCTTGTGGAATTACGAGCAGTACTTC
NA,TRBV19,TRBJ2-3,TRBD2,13,CASCGRATDTQYF,TGTGCCAGTTGTGGGAGGGCCACAGATACGCAGTATTTT
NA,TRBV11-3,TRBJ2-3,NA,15,CASSNRDFPKDTQYF,TGTGCCAGCAGCAACCGGGACTTCCCCAAAGATACGCAGTATTTT
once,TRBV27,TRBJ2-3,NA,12,CASSFSPDTQYF,TGTGCCAGCAGTTTCTCCCCAGATACGCAGTATTTT
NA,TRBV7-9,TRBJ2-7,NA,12,CASRGAGKEQYF,TGTGCCTCTCGGGGGGCAGGGAAAGAGCAGTACTTC
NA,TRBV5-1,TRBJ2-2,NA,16,CASSSSRLGVGGELFF,TGCGCCAGCAGCTCATCACGTTTGGGGGTTGGCGGGGAGCTGTTTTTT
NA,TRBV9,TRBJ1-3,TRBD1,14,CASSDRGFGNTIYF,TGTGCCAGCAGCGACAGGGGATTTGGAAACACCATATATTTT
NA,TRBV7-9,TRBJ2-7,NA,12,CASSHTGNEQYF,TGTGCCAGCAGTCACACAGGGAACGAGCAGTACTTC
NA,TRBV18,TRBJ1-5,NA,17,CASSSTSQDLVGQPQHF,TGTGCCAGCTCATCCACATCACAGGACTTAGTAGGTCAGCCCCAGCATTTT